Sequencing of this T cell receptor beta chain was carried out in a study of shared clonotypes between healthy human individuals. Some clones are missing from TCRdb's copy, which holds only in-frame ones; the method was immunoSEQ multiplex PCR. This sample has millions of clones, with about 95% found just once. Naive-designated CD8 cells lacked CD45RO, were positively enriched for CCR7, and omitted terminally differentiated effector memory CD45RA+ cells. This clone showed up just a few times. V lost 7 bases, J lost 10 bases, and 17 bases lay in between. In germline, CDR1 is MNHEY, CDR2 SMNVEV (reference sequence). The CDR3 has 14 amino acids.

This receptor was identified in a man aged 18 to 29 in good health. Sequencing was carried out using naive CD8+ T cells sorted from blood. V usage is TRBV27 and J usage is TRBJ1-6; a possible D gene is TRBD1 (5 bases). In nucleotides, the CDR3 is TGTGCCAGCACCTCGGGGGGTTACATCTCACCCCTCCACTTT. This codes for CASTSGGYISPLHF.